This T cell receptor (beta chain) was documented in a study of blood T cell repertoires in COVID-19. Germline V gives CDR1 GTSNPN, CDR2 SVGIG (reference sequence). This CDR3 comprises 15 residues. The ends lost 0 bases at V and 4 bases at J; junction bases unmatched: 7. The repertoire was sequenced with immunoSEQ multiplex PCR; TCRdb's copy has only in-frame clones and lacks some. The sample has approximately 110,000 clones, around 74% seen once. V and J are TRBV30 and TRBJ1-2, with 8 bases aligning to TRBD1. This receptor was identified in a woman in her 70s with acute or convalescent COVID-19. The material sequenced was peripheral blood. As DNA, the CDR3 is TGTGCCTGGAGTGTAAAGACAGGGGAAACCTATGGCTACACCTTC. Residues: CAWSVKTGETYGYTF.